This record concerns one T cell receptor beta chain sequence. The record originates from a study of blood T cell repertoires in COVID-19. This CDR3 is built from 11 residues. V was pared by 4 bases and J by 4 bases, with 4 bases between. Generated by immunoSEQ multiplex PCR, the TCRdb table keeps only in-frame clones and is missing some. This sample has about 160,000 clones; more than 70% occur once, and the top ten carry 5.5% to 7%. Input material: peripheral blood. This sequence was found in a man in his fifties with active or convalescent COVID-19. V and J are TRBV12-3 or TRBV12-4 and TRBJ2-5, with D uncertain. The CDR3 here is CASSSVETQYF. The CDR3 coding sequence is TGTGCCAGCAGTTCAGTAGAGACCCAGTACTTC.